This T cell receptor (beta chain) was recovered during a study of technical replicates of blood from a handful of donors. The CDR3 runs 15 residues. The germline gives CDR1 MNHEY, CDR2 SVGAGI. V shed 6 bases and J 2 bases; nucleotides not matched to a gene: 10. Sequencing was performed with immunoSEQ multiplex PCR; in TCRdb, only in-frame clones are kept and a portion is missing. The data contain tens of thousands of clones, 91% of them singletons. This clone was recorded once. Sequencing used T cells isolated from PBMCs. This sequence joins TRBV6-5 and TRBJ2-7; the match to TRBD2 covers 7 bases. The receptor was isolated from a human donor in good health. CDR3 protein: CASRSERDPTYEQYF. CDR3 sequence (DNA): TGTGCCAGCAGATCAGAGCGGGACCCAACCTACGAGCAGTACTTC.